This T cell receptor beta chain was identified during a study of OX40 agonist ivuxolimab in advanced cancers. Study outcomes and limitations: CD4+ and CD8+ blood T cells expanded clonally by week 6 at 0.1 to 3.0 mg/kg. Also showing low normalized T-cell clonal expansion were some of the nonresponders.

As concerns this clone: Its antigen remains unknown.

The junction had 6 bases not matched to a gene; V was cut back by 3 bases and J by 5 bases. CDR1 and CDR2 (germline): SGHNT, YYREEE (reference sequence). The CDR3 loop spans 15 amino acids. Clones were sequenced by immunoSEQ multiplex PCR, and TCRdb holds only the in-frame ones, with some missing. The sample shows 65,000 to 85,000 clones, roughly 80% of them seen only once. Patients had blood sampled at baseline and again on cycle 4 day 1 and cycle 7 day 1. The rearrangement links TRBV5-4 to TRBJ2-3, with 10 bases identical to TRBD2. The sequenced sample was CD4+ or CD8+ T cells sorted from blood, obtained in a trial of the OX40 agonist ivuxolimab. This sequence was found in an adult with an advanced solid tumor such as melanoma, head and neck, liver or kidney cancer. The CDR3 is CASSSGLAREDTQYF. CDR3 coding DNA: TGTGCCAGCAGCTCGGGACTAGCGCGTGAAGATACGCAGTATTTT.